These T cell receptor beta chains were read from a single sample in a study of blood T cells in healthy people across ages. MiXCR was run by TCRdb on the 5' RACE reads, yielding one entry per CDR3 protein. In the table there are about 1.8 million distinct CDR3 sequences, roughly 50% of which are singletons. The sequencing sample was made of blood. The receptors stem from a woman aged 35 to 49 in good health. CDR3s include the opening cysteine and the closing phenylalanine or tryptophan. A D gene is named only where the DNA matches it firmly. Only part of the rows carry a size: once, few, many, or a class if the clone is expanded.

clone size,V gene,J gene,D gene,CDR3 length,CDR3 DNA,CDR3 protein
few,TRBV28,TRBJ2-7,TRBD1,13,TGTGCCAGCAGGACGACAGGGTTTCACGAGCAGTACTTC,CASRTTGFHEQYF
few,TRBV10-3,TRBJ2-7,TRBD2,15,TGTGCCATCAGTGAACTAGCGGGGAGTTCCTACGAGCAGTACTTC,CAISELAGSSYEQYF
-,TRBV6-1,TRBJ2-5,TRBD1,19,TGTGCCAGCAGTGAAGCGCTTCGGTCGTTCGGACAGGGGAGAGAGACCCAGTACTTC,CASSEALRSFGQGRETQYF
-,TRBV10-3,TRBJ1-1,-,14,TGTGCCATCAGTGACGGGACTCCGAACACTGAAGCTTTCTTT,CAISDGTPNTEAFF
few,TRBV7-2,TRBJ2-3,TRBD2,16,TGTGCCAGCAGTTTCCGACTAGCGGGGCACACAGATACGCAGTATTTT,CASSFRLAGHTDTQYF
-,TRBV7-2,TRBJ1-2,-,18,TGTGCCAGCAGCAGGCGGGCAACCGGGGCCGGGTACCTTTATGGCTACACCTTC,CASSRRATGAGYLYGYTF
-,TRBV7-2,TRBJ2-7,-,15,TGTGCCAGCAGCTTAGCTTACGGGGCTTACTACGAGCAGTACTTC,CASSLAYGAYYEQYF
-,TRBV7-9,TRBJ1-2,-,14,TGTGCCAGCAGCCCCCCCACCCTGAGCTATGGCTACACCTTC,CASSPPTLSYGYTF
few,TRBV9,TRBJ2-1,-,13,TGTGCCAGCAGCACCTCTTTTGGCGGGGTCGCGTTCTTC,CASSTSFGGVAFF
-,TRBV6-1,TRBJ2-3,-,16,TGTGCCAGCAGGAGGCAGCCCCAAATTAACACAGATACGCAGTATTTT,CASRRQPQINTDTQYF
-,TRBV10-3,TRBJ2-5,TRBD1,17,TGTGCCATCAGTGAGTCGCCCGGGGACAGGGTTTGGGAGACCCAGTACTTC,CAISESPGDRVWETQYF
-,TRBV28,TRBJ1-2,-,16,TGTGCCAGCAGCCGCAGATATCCGACAGCTAACTATGGCTACACCTTC,CASSRRYPTANYGYTF
-,TRBV5-1,TRBJ1-2,-,16,TGCGCCAGCAGCTATGGAGGGGGAAGACTAGGGTATGGCTACACCTTC,CASSYGGGRLGYGYTF
once,TRBV7-9,TRBJ2-3,-,16,TGTGCCAGCAGCGTAGTTGACGGGAAGCCCCCTGGTACGCAGTATTTT,CASSVVDGKPPGTQYF
-,TRBV27,TRBJ2-1,TRBD1,15,TGTGCCAGCAGTCCGACGATACAGGGGGCCCATGAGCAGTTCTTC,CASSPTIQGAHEQFF
-,TRBV6-6,TRBJ2-1,TRBD1,15,TGTGCCAGCAGTGACCGACAGGGGGTAATCAATGAGCAGTTCTTC,CASSDRQGVINEQFF
-,TRBV12-3/TRBV12-4,TRBJ2-1,-,18,TGTGCCAGCAATCCGGGACTCACACTTAAAAGCTCCTACAATGAGCAGTTCTTC,CASNPGLTLKSSYNEQFF
-,TRBV20-1,TRBJ2-6,-,18,TGCAGTGCTCCCCGAACCTCCGACGTCAGCTCTGGGGCCAACGTCCTGACTTTC,CSAPRTSDVSSGANVLTF
-,TRBV4-2,TRBJ2-5,TRBD2,15,TGTGCCAGCAGCCAAAACCCGGGGGGAGGAGAGACCCAGTACTTC,CASSQNPGGGETQYF
-,TRBV20-1,TRBJ2-3,-,12,TGCAGTGCTAGGAGTGGCGCAGATACGCAGTATTTT,CSARSGADTQYF
-,TRBV7-2,TRBJ1-4,TRBD1,14,TGTGCCAGCAGCCCGATAATCACAGGGGGAAAACTGTTTTTT,CASSPIITGGKLFF
many,TRBV7-2,TRBJ2-1,-,15,TGTGCCAGCAGCTTAGGGGCAATCTCCTACAATGAGCAGTTCTTC,CASSLGAISYNEQFF
few,TRBV7-2,TRBJ1-4,TRBD1,15,TGTGCCAGCAGCCCCGGGACAGGGGGCAATGAAAAACTGTTTTTT,CASSPGTGGNEKLFF
-,TRBV24-1,TRBJ2-5,TRBD1,15,TGTGCCACCAGTGAAGGGGACAGGCCTCCTCAGACCCAGTACTTC,CATSEGDRPPQTQYF
-,TRBV19,TRBJ1-2,TRBD1,17,TGTGCCAGTAGTATCGGGCTCGGAGGACAGGGAGGCTATGGCTACACCTTC,CASSIGLGGQGGYGYTF
-,TRBV12-3/TRBV12-4,TRBJ2-5,-,16,TGTGCCAGCAGTTCGTGGACAGGGCCGGGGGGGGAGACCCAGTACTTC,CASSSWTGPGGETQYF
-,TRBV10-2,TRBJ2-1,TRBD2,15,TGCGCCAGCAGCGATAGCGGGGATAAGACCGAGACCCAGTTCTTC,CASSDSGDKTETQFF
-,TRBV20-1,TRBJ2-1,TRBD2,16,TGCAGTGCTAGTGAAAGTGAGCGGGGACTATCTAATGAGCAGTTCTTC,CSASESERGLSNEQFF
many,TRBV7-2,TRBJ2-2,-,11,TGTGCCAGCAGCTTCCCCGGGGAGCTGTTTTTT,CASSFPGELFF
-,TRBV27,TRBJ1-2,-,14,TGTGCCAGCACTACCTCGAGGGGGTTGGATGGCTACACCTTC,CASTTSRGLDGYTF
-,TRBV5-1,TRBJ1-2,-,14,TGCGCCAGCAGTTATACAGGGACCAACGGGGGCTACACCTTC,CASSYTGTNGGYTF
-,TRBV24-1,TRBJ2-3,TRBD2,18,TGTGCCACCAGTGATTTATGGACGACTAGCGGGAGCACAGATACGCAGTATTTT,CATSDLWTTSGSTDTQYF
-,TRBV7-8,TRBJ2-7,-,17,TGTGCCAGCAGCCCTCACAAACAACAGGGATGCACCTACGAGCAGTACTTC,CASSPHKQQGCTYEQYF
-,TRBV20-1,TRBJ2-5,-,13,TGCAGTGCTATTAAGACCTTAAGAGAGACCCAGTACTTC,CSAIKTLRETQYF
-,TRBV28,TRBJ1-2,TRBD1,13,TGTGCCAGCACCACGGAGGGGGCAGGTGGCTACACCTTC,CASTTEGAGGYTF
-,TRBV2,TRBJ2-1,TRBD2,15,TGTGCCAGCAGTGATATAGCGGGGGGGCCGCGTGAGCAGTTCTTC,CASSDIAGGPREQFF
few,TRBV11-2,TRBJ2-1,TRBD2,21,TGTGCCAGCAGCACCAGACTAGGTAGCGGGGGGCTCGGAAGCTCCTACAATGAGCAGTTCTTC,CASSTRLGSGGLGSSYNEQFF
-,TRBV6-5,TRBJ2-3,TRBD2,16,TGTGCCAGCAGGATTCAACCGGGACTAGTCACAGATACGCAGTATTTT,CASRIQPGLVTDTQYF
-,TRBV10-3,TRBJ2-3,-,15,TGTGCCATCAGTGAGTCGGGCAGGGGATCGGATACGCAGTATTTT,CAISESGRGSDTQYF
-,TRBV28,TRBJ1-2,-,16,TGTGCCAGCACCTCCTCGGGCGGGGGGCATAACTATGGCTACACCTTC,CASTSSGGGHNYGYTF
few,TRBV4-2,TRBJ2-1,-,15,TGTGCCAGCAGCCAAGGGGGGGTGGCCTACAATGAGCAGTTCTTC,CASSQGGVAYNEQFF
-,TRBV4-3,TRBJ2-3,-,15,TGCGCCAGCAGCCAAGATCTACTAACCGTAGGTACGCAGTATTTT,CASSQDLLTVGTQYF
-,TRBV6-2/TRBV6-3,TRBJ2-1,TRBD1,16,TGTGCCAGCAGTTATCACGGGACAGGGGTACAGAATGAGCAGTTCTTC,CASSYHGTGVQNEQFF
-,TRBV6-2/TRBV6-3,TRBJ2-1,-,15,TGTGCCAGCAGGGGGGGAACCAAGCCCCCCAATGAGCAGTTCTTC,CASRGGTKPPNEQFF
many,TRBV20-1,TRBJ1-2,-,12,TGCAGTGCTAGCCCCGGGGCAAATGGCTACACCTTC,CSASPGANGYTF
few,TRBV7-2,TRBJ2-5,TRBD1,15,TGTGCCAGCAGCTATACGACAGGGGTCGGAGAGACCCAGTACTTC,CASSYTTGVGETQYF
-,TRBV3-1,TRBJ2-3,-,15,TGTGCCAGCAGTCGTACACTTTCGAGCACAGATACGCAGTATTTT,CASSRTLSSTDTQYF
-,TRBV12-3/TRBV12-4,TRBJ2-7,-,14,TGTGCCAGCACCTACAGGATGGGCTCCCACGAGCAGTACTTC,CASTYRMGSHEQYF
few,TRBV4-3,TRBJ1-2,-,15,TGCGCCAGCAGCCAAGATGGTGGGCAGGGCTCCCACTACACCTTC,CASSQDGGQGSHYTF